These T cell receptor beta chains were read from a single sample in a study of cytomegalovirus exposure and HLA in healthy donors. Profiling relied on immunoSEQ multiplex PCR, and the TCRdb table lists in-frame clones only, not all of them. The sample records about 140,000 clones, roughly 73% being singletons. The sequencing input was PBMCs. These receptors were taken from a man aged 35 to 55 in good health and CMV-seronegative. The CDR3 runs from the conserved cysteine through the conserved F or W. The D gene is left open where the match is weak. Expanded clones are given a class, and other clones once, few, many or no size at all.

DNA: TGTGCCAGCAGCTTAGACGGTACAGGTGGCAACAACTATGGCTACACCTTC
CDR3: CASSLDGTGGNNYGYTF
V: TRBV7-9
size: .
length: 17
J: TRBJ1-2
D: .

DNA: TGTGCCAGCAGCTTGGGGGACTACCCCTCCTACGAGCAGTACTTC
CDR3: CASSLGDYPSYEQYF
V: TRBV5-6
size: few
length: 15
J: TRBJ2-7
D: TRBD2

DNA: TGTGCCAGCTCGCAACAGGCCTACGAGCAGTACTTC
CDR3: CASSQQAYEQYF
V: TRBV18
size: .
length: 12
J: TRBJ2-7
D: .

DNA: TGTGCCAGCACCCGTCAGGGAGGCACTGAAGCTTTCTTT
CDR3: CASTRQGGTEAFF
V: TRBV28
size: .
length: 13
J: TRBJ1-1
D: .

DNA: TGCGCCAGCAGCCAAGATTGGGCGGGCTCTGGAAACACCATATATTTT
CDR3: CASSQDWAGSGNTIYF
V: TRBV4-3
size: .
length: 16
J: TRBJ1-3
D: .

DNA: TGTGCCAGCAGCCCTCGACAGGGGGCGGCTTTAGGTGGCTACACCTTC
CDR3: CASSPRQGAALGGYTF
V: TRBV11-2
size: .
length: 16
J: TRBJ1-2
D: TRBD1

DNA: TGTGCCAGCAGTTACGGAGTCGGAACGAACACCGGGGAGCTGTTTTTT
CDR3: CASSYGVGTNTGELFF
V: TRBV6-5
size: .
length: 16
J: TRBJ2-2
D: .

DNA: TGTGCCAGCGCCGGACTAGTCCGGAATGAGCAGTTCTTC
CDR3: CASAGLVRNEQFF
V: TRBV7-3
size: .
length: 13
J: TRBJ2-1
D: TRBD2

DNA: TGTGCCAGCTCTCTTGGGACAGGGGGCCAGGAGACCCAGTACTTC
CDR3: CASSLGTGGQETQYF
V: TRBV18
size: .
length: 15
J: TRBJ2-5
D: TRBD1

DNA: TGTGCCAGCAGCCGCGGGTTGATGAACACTGAAGCTTTCTTT
CDR3: CASSRGLMNTEAFF
V: TRBV6-1
size: .
length: 14
J: TRBJ1-1
D: .

DNA: TGTGCCAGTAGTATATCTCCAGGGGCGGACGAGCAGTACTTC
CDR3: CASSISPGADEQYF
V: TRBV19
size: once
length: 14
J: TRBJ2-7
D: .

DNA: TGTGCCAGTAGTATTTCTTTGAGACAGGGTTACGGGGTTGGCAATCAGCCCCAGCATTTT
CDR3: CASSISLRQGYGVGNQPQHF
V: TRBV19
size: .
length: 20
J: TRBJ1-5
D: TRBD1

DNA: TGCGCCAGCAGCCGCGTCGGCGGAAGCGCCGGTGAGCAGTTCTTC
CDR3: CASSRVGGSAGEQFF
V: TRBV4-1
size: few
length: 15
J: TRBJ2-1
D: .

DNA: TGTGCCAGCAGTGCCGGGTCTAGGGGAACGGATGAGCAGTTCTTC
CDR3: CASSAGSRGTDEQFF
V: TRBV6-5
size: .
length: 15
J: TRBJ2-1
D: .

DNA: TGTGCCAGCAGGCGCCCACCTCAGTTCTTC
CDR3: CASRRPPQFF
V: TRBV2
size: .
length: 10
J: TRBJ2-1
D: .

DNA: TGCGCCAGCAGCCCACTAGGGAGGACGGGTCGTTGGGGCACCATATATTTT
CDR3: CASSPLGRTGRWGTIYF
V: TRBV4-1
size: once
length: 17
J: TRBJ1-3
D: .

DNA: TGTGCCAGCAGCCAGTACAGGGGGTGGGGAACTGAAGCTTTCTTT
CDR3: CASSQYRGWGTEAFF
V: TRBV7-9
size: few
length: 15
J: TRBJ1-1
D: TRBD1

DNA: TGTGCCAGCAGTCAGACAGGATCTAACTATGGCTACACCTTC
CDR3: CASSQTGSNYGYTF
V: TRBV7-9
size: .
length: 14
J: TRBJ1-2
D: .

DNA: TGTGCCAGCAGCACCGATAGTCAACGGGACGAGCAGTACTTC
CDR3: CASSTDSQRDEQYF
V: TRBV7-3
size: .
length: 14
J: TRBJ2-7
D: .

DNA: TGTGCCGGAACTTCGGGAGGGATCGGCACCGGGGAGCTGTTTTTT
CDR3: CAGTSGGIGTGELFF
V: TRBV28
size: .
length: 15
J: TRBJ2-2
D: TRBD2

DNA: TGTGCTAGTGGTTTGGTACTCGCCAGGGACTTT
CDR3: CASGLVLARDF
V: TRBV12-5
size: few
length: 11
J: TRBJ1-1
D: .

DNA: TGTGCCAGCAGCGAGGGACTAGCGCATGAGCAGTTCTTC
CDR3: CASSEGLAHEQFF
V: TRBV7-2
size: .
length: 13
J: TRBJ2-1
D: TRBD2

DNA: TGTGCCAGCAGCCTCCAAATCAGCGGGGGAGGTGGGTCCCAGTACTTC
CDR3: CASSLQISGGGGSQYF
V: TRBV7-8
size: .
length: 16
J: TRBJ2-5
D: TRBD2

DNA: TGCGCCAGCAGCTTGGCGGGTAGCGGAGGTGGAGAGACCCAGTACTTC
CDR3: CASSLAGSGGGETQYF
V: TRBV5-1
size: .
length: 16
J: TRBJ2-5
D: .

DNA: TGTGCCAGCAGTCATTCCGGGACAGGGGGATCCTACGAGCAGTACTTC
CDR3: CASSHSGTGGSYEQYF
V: TRBV7-2
size: .
length: 16
J: TRBJ2-7
D: TRBD1

DNA: TGTGCCAGCAGTCCCCGGGAATATAACACTGAAGCTTTCTTT
CDR3: CASSPREYNTEAFF
V: TRBV27
size: .
length: 14
J: TRBJ1-1
D: .

DNA: TGTGCCAGCTCACCGGACAGGGGTTTCAATGAGCAGTTCTTC
CDR3: CASSPDRGFNEQFF
V: TRBV18
size: .
length: 14
J: TRBJ2-1
D: TRBD1

DNA: TGTGCCAGCAGCTACCAAGGACGACAGGGGGCAACTGAAGCTTTCTTT
CDR3: CASSYQGRQGATEAFF
V: TRBV7-3
size: .
length: 16
J: TRBJ1-1
D: TRBD1

DNA: TGTGCCAGCAGCCCGGGACTCCGAACATTCACAGATACGCAGTATTTT
CDR3: CASSPGLRTFTDTQYF
V: TRBV7-9
size: .
length: 16
J: TRBJ2-3
D: .

DNA: TGTGCCAGTGGTCGGGACAGGGGTTCTTACAATGAGCAGTTCTTC
CDR3: CASGRDRGSYNEQFF
V: TRBV7-8
size: .
length: 15
J: TRBJ2-1
D: TRBD1

DNA: TGCGCCAGCAGCCCTGGACAGGGTCTCAACGAGCAGTACTTC
CDR3: CASSPGQGLNEQYF
V: TRBV4-1
size: .
length: 14
J: TRBJ2-7
D: TRBD1

DNA: TGTGCCAGCAGGATGGAGGGCAGGGCCACTCGGCAAGAGACCCAGTACTTC
CDR3: CASRMEGRATRQETQYF
V: TRBV2
size: .
length: 17
J: TRBJ2-5
D: .

DNA: TGCGCCAGCAGCCGGAGTAGCGGGGGGCACCAAGAGACCCAGTACTTC
CDR3: CASSRSSGGHQETQYF
V: TRBV4-1
size: .
length: 16
J: TRBJ2-5
D: TRBD2

DNA: TGTGCCAGCAGTTACAATAGTCCCCCCTACGAGCAGTACTTC
CDR3: CASSYNSPPYEQYF
V: TRBV6-5
size: .
length: 14
J: TRBJ2-7
D: .

DNA: TGTGCCAGCAGCTTCTCAGGGAACGATCAGCCCCAGCATTTT
CDR3: CASSFSGNDQPQHF
V: TRBV5-4
size: .
length: 14
J: TRBJ1-5
D: .

DNA: TGTGCCAGCAGCTTAGGAGGACAGCCCCAGCATTTT
CDR3: CASSLGGQPQHF
V: TRBV7-8
size: .
length: 12
J: TRBJ1-5
D: .

DNA: TGTGCCAGCAGACCCGGACAGAACACTGAAGCTTTCTTT
CDR3: CASRPGQNTEAFF
V: TRBV28
size: .
length: 13
J: TRBJ1-1
D: .

DNA: TGTGCCAGCAGACCGGACTCGGGCTATGGCTACACCTTC
CDR3: CASRPDSGYGYTF
V: TRBV5-6
size: .
length: 13
J: TRBJ1-2
D: .

DNA: TGTGCCAGCAGGGACGGGACAGGGTTACTAGCTGGGGCCAACGTCCTGACTTTC
CDR3: CASRDGTGLLAGANVLTF
V: TRBV2
size: .
length: 18
J: TRBJ2-6
D: TRBD1

DNA: TGTGCCAGTAGTATTGCTAGCGGGACCTACGAGCAGTACTTC
CDR3: CASSIASGTYEQYF
V: TRBV19
size: .
length: 14
J: TRBJ2-7
D: TRBD2

DNA: TGTGCCATCAGTGAACGAGAGATAGGGGACAGGGGCACCTACGAGCAGTACTTC
CDR3: CAISEREIGDRGTYEQYF
V: TRBV10-3
size: .
length: 18
J: TRBJ2-7
D: TRBD1

DNA: TGTGCCAGCAGCTTGGGTGGACTGCAAGAGACCCAGTACTTC
CDR3: CASSLGGLQETQYF
V: TRBV7-2
size: .
length: 14
J: TRBJ2-5
D: .

DNA: TGTGCCAGTAGGCCAGGGGGTTATAGCAATCAGCCCCAGCATTTT
CDR3: CASRPGGYSNQPQHF
V: TRBV19
size: .
length: 15
J: TRBJ1-5
D: TRBD1

DNA: TGTGCCAGCTTCTGGGCAGCCTACTATGGCTACACCTTC
CDR3: CASFWAAYYGYTF
V: TRBV2
size: .
length: 13
J: TRBJ1-2
D: .

DNA: TGCGGAGACACTGAAGCTTTCTTT
CDR3: CGDTEAFF
V: TRBV21-1
size: .
length: 8
J: TRBJ1-1
D: .

DNA: TGTGCCAGCAGCTTATACCGCAGGAGCAATCAGCCCCAGCATTTT
CDR3: CASSLYRRSNQPQHF
V: TRBV7-8
size: .
length: 15
J: TRBJ1-5
D: .

DNA: TGTGCCAGCCGAATGACAGGAGGCGGCGAGCAGTACTTC
CDR3: CASRMTGGGEQYF
V: TRBV6-5
size: few
length: 13
J: TRBJ2-7
D: .

DNA: TGCGCCAGCAGCTTCCCCCGCGGGGTTCCCCTCAATGAGCAGTTCTTC
CDR3: CASSFPRGVPLNEQFF
V: TRBV5-1
size: few
length: 16
J: TRBJ2-1
D: .

DNA: TGTGCCAGCACCCTGTGGAATCGGGGCCAAGAGACCCAGTACTTC
CDR3: CASTLWNRGQETQYF
V: TRBV6-6
size: .
length: 15
J: TRBJ2-5
D: .

DNA: TGTGCCAGTAGGAGGGCAGCTCAGAGGGAGCTGTTTTTT
CDR3: CASRRAAQRELFF
V: TRBV19
size: .
length: 13
J: TRBJ2-2
D: .

DNA: TGTGCCAGCGGCTCCGGGGACAGGGGGTACGAGCAGTACTTC
CDR3: CASGSGDRGYEQYF
V: TRBV6-5
size: many
length: 14
J: TRBJ2-7
D: TRBD1

DNA: TGTGCCAGCAGTGGATTCCCCAGGACTAGCGGGGAGATGGCCCAGTACTTC
CDR3: CASSGFPRTSGEMAQYF
V: TRBV6-1
size: .
length: 17
J: TRBJ2-5
D: TRBD2

DNA: TGCAGCGTTGGACAGGGGAGCACAGATACGCAGTATTTT
CDR3: CSVGQGSTDTQYF
V: TRBV29-1
size: .
length: 13
J: TRBJ2-3
D: TRBD1

DNA: TGTGCCAGCAGAGCTCTACGGGATCAGCCCCAGCATTTT
CDR3: CASRALRDQPQHF
V: TRBV2
size: .
length: 13
J: TRBJ1-5
D: .

DNA: TGTGCCAGCAGCTTGGGGAGGCCCTCCTACAATGAGCAGTTCTTC
CDR3: CASSLGRPSYNEQFF
V: TRBV5-6
size: few
length: 15
J: TRBJ2-1
D: .

DNA: TGTGCCAGCAGCCCTGGGGGGACAGGGGGTGAAAAACTGTTTTTT
CDR3: CASSPGGTGGEKLFF
V: TRBV28
size: once
length: 15
J: TRBJ1-4
D: TRBD1

DNA: TGTGCCAGCAGCTTAAACAGCGGGGGGAACTCCTACAATGAGCAGTTCTTC
CDR3: CASSLNSGGNSYNEQFF
V: TRBV7-6
size: .
length: 17
J: TRBJ2-1
D: TRBD2

DNA: TGTGCCTGGAGGACCGGACAGGGCAACACTGAAGCTTTCTTT
CDR3: CAWRTGQGNTEAFF
V: TRBV30
size: few
length: 14
J: TRBJ1-1
D: TRBD1